Following are 11 T cell receptor beta chains from one sample sequenced in a study of tumor and adjacent non-tumor tissue in lung cancer. The template was RNA from unsorted bulk tissue. This non-tumor lung sample came from over 3 cm beyond the tumor edge. A modified ARM-PCR protocol with three rounds of nested PCR amplified TCRbeta. TCRdb recomputed calls from the multiplex PCR reads with MiXCR, one row per CDR3 protein. The table lists 100,000 or so distinct CDR3 sequences, around three quarters of them singletons. Sequencing was carried out using distant non-tumor lung tissue. Receptors were obtained from a man in his 60s with small cell lung cancer.

The chain joins TRBV4-2 to TRBJ1-1; 7 bases line up with TRBD1. CDR1 and CDR2 from the germline V gene are LGHNA and YNFKEQ. CDR3 length: 13 amino acids. The CDR3 DNA follows: TGTACCATCAGCGCCCAGACAGGGACCCAAGCTTTCTTT. The encoded protein is CTISAQTGTQAFF.

The chain recombines TRBV11-3 with TRBJ2-3, with 9 bases that match TRBD2. The CDR3 consists of 16 residues. Trimming at V came to 2 bases and at J to 2 bases, leaving 5 bases not matched to a gene. The germline V gene encodes CDR1 SGHNT and CDR2 YENEEA. The CDR3 DNA sequence: TGTGCCAGCAGCTTACTTGCGGGGGGGTACACAGATACGCAGTATTTT. Translation: CASSLLAGGYTDTQYF.

In the case of this clonotype: Being one base from a much bigger clone, this may be a read error. V is TRBV5-4 and J is TRBJ2-3; D not certain. The germline V gene has CDR1 SGHNT and CDR2 YYREEE (reference sequence). This CDR3 comprises 11 residues. The CDR3 region is CTSSMGDTQYF. The CDR3 DNA follows: TGTACCAGCAGCATGGGAGATACGCAGTATTTT.

A note on this clonotype: The junction differs from germline at one of its ends, possibly a read error. The chain carries TRBV7-9 and TRBJ2-1; the D gene is possibly TRBD2 (6 bases). CDR3 length: 15 residues. The germline gives CDR1 SEHNR, CDR2 FQNEAQ (reference sequence). The CDR3 region has the DNA TGTGCCAGCATCTTAGGCCCGGGAGCCAGTAATGTGCAGTTCTTC. It encodes CASILGPGASNVQFF.

In the case of this clonotype: The CDR3 ends on some other residue instead of the conserved phenylalanine or tryptophan, so this is likely a read error. The chain recombines TRBV6-6 with TRBJ1-5, with no clear D. CDR3 length equals 14 residues. Germline values: CDR1 MNHNY, CDR2 SVGAGI (reference sequence). CDR3 protein: CASSPARSDQSQHL. In DNA, the CDR3 is TGTGCCAGCAGTCCAGCCAGAAGCGATCAGTCCCAGCATCTT.

Comments on this clonotype: Mismatch with germline at one junction end may stem from a read error. The J gene is TRBJ2-1, the V gene TRBV11-3; the D is unclear. This CDR3 has 13 amino acids. The germline V gene has CDR1 SGHNT and CDR2 YENEEA. The CDR3 DNA reads TGTGACAGCAGCACAGAGAATGAGGATGAGCAGTTATTC. Translating gives CDSSTENEDEQLF.

This clonotype has more than one count but fewer than ten. This chain links TRBV10-3 with TRBJ2-3, with TRBD2 identical over 13 bases. The CDR3 sequence is 16 residues long. CDR1 and CDR2 (germline): ENHRY, SYGVKD. The J segment lost 5 bases and the V segment lost 6 bases, leaving 8 bases of the junction unmatched. CDR3 residues: CAIRGTSGTGGDTQYF. CDR3 nucleotides: TGTGCCATCAGAGGGACTAGCGGGACCGGGGGAGATACGCAGTATTTT.

In its sample, this clonotype was seen many times. This chain uses TRBV28 with TRBJ1-5, with D unresolved. CDR1 is MDHEN and CDR2 is SYDVKM in the germline V gene. CDR3 length: 15 residues. Trimming left V 3 bases short and J 5 bases short, with 14 bases between. The CDR3 sequence: CASSLLNNVDQPQHF. The DNA for the CDR3 is TGTGCCAGCAGTTTGCTCAACAACGTCGATCAGCCCCAGCATTTT.

This clonotype was found once. The DNA for the CDR3 is TGTGCCAGCAGCCCATCATGGGGGAACACTGAAGCTTTCTTT. Its translation: CASSPSWGNTEAFF. J is TRBJ1-1 and V is TRBV11-2, with D unresolved. The germline CDR1 and CDR2 sequences are SGHAT and FQNNGV. The V end lost 5 bases, the J end lost 1 base, and 11 bases lay between the germline ends. The CDR3 consists of 14 residues.

This clonotype was seen just once. Because it lacks the conserved phenylalanine or tryptophan at the end, this CDR3 is likely a read error. The chain couples TRBV29-1 to TRBJ2-2, with D perhaps TRBD2 (5 bases). The CDR3 loop spans 14 amino acids. Germline V gene sequence: CDR1 SQVTM, CDR2 ANQGSEA. Here the CDR3 reads CIVSTTSNTGELFI. CDR3 in DNA: TGCATCGTTTCGACTACCTCGAACACCGGGGAGCTGTTTATC.

In this sample, this clonotype turned up a few times. The missing conserved phenylalanine or tryptophan at the end of this CDR3 makes a read error likely. The rearrangement uses TRBV28 and TRBJ2-3, with a tentative D call TRBD2 (5 bases). Germline CDR1 MDHEN, CDR2 SYDVKM. The length of the CDR3 is 16 residues. V gave up 5 bases and J gave up 4 bases, with 19 bases separating them. Here the CDR3 reads CASSPDYTEDSDTQYL. CDR3 coding DNA: TGTGCCAGCAGTCCCGACTACACCGAAGATTCAGATACGCAGTATTTG.